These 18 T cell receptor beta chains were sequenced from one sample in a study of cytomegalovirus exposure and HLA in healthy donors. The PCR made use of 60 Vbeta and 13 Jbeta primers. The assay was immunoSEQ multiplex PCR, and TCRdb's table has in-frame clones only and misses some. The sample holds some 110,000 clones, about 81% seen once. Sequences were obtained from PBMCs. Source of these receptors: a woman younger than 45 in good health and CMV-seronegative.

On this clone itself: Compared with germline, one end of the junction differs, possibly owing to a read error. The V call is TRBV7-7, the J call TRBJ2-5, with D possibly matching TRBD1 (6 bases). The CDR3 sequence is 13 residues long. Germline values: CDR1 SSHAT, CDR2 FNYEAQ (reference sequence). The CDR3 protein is CASSLQGSETQYF. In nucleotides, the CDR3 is TGTGCTAGCAGTCTACAGGGTTCGGAGACCCAGTACTTC.

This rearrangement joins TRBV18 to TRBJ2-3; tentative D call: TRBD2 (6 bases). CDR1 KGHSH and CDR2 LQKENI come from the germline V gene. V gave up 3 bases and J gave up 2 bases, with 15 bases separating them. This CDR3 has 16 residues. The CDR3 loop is CASSPIRAGNTDTQYF. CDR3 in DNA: TGTGCCAGCTCACCGATCCGGGCGGGAAACACAGATACGCAGTATTTT.

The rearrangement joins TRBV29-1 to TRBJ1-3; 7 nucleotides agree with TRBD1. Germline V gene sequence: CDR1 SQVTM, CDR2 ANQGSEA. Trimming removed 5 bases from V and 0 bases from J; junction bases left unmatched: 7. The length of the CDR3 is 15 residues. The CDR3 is CSVKYQGGSGNTIYF. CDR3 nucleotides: TGCAGCGTTAAGTACCAGGGGGGCTCTGGAAACACCATATATTTT.

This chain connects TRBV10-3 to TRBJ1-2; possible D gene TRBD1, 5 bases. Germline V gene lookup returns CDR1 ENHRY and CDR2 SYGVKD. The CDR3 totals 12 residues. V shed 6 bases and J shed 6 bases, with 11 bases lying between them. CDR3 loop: CAISQGAHGYTF. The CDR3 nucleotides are TGTGCCATCAGCCAGGGCGCCCATGGCTACACCTTC.

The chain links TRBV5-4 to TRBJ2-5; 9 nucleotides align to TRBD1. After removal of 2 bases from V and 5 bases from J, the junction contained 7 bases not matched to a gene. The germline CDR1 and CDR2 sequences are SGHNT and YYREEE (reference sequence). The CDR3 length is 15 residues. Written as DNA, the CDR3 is TGTGCCAGCAGCTTACAGGGGGCTGTGACGGAGACCCAGTACTTC. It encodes CASSLQGAVTETQYF.

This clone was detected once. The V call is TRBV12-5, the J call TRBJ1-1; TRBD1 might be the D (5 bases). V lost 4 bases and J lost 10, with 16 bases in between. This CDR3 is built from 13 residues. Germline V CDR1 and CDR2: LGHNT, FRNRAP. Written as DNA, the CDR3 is TGTGCTAGTGGTTCAGACTTGGGACTTGGAGCTTTCTTT. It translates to CASGSDLGLGAFF.

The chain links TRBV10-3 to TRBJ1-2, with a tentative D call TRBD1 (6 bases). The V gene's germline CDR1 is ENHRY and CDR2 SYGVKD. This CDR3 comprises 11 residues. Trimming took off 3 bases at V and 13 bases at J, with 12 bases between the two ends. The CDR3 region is CAISEGGEVTF. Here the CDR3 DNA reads TGTGCCATCAGTGAAGGGGGGGAAGTCACCTTC.

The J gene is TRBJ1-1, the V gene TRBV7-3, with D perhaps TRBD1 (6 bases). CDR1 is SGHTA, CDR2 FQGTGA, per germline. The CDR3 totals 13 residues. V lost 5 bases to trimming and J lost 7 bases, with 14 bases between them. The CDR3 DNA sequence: TGTGCCAGCAGCCGTTCAGGGGTTAATGAAGCTTTCTTT. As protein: CASSRSGVNEAFF.

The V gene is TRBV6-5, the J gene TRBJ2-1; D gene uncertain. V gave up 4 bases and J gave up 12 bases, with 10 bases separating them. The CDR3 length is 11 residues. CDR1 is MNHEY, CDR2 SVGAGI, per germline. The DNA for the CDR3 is TGTGCCAGCAGTTCGACTCCGGGGCAGTTCTTC. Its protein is CASSSTPGQFF.

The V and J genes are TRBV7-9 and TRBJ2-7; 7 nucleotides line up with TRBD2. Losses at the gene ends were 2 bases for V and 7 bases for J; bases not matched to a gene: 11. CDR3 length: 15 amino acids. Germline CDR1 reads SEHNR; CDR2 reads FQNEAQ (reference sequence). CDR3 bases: TGTGCCAGCAGCTTATCAGGGACTATATTGGGAGAGCAGTACTTC. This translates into CASSLSGTILGEQYF.

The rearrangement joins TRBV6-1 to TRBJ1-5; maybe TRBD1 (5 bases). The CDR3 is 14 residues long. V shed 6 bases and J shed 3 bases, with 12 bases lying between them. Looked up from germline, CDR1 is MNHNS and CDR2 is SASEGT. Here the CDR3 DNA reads TGTGCCAGCAGCGGGGGACTGATCAATCAGCCCCAGCATTTT. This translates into CASSGGLINQPQHF.

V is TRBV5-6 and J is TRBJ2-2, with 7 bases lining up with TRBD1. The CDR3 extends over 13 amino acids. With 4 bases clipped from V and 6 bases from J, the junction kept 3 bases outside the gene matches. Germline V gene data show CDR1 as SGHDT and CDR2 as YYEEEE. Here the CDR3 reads CASSGTGAGELFF. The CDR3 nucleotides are TGTGCCAGCAGCGGAACAGGGGCCGGGGAGCTGTTTTTT. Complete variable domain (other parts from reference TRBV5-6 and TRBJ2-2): DAGVTQSPTHLIKTRGQQVTLRCSPKSGHDTVSWYQQALGQGPQFIFQYYEEEERQRGNFPDRFSGHQFPNYSSELNVNALLLGDSALYLCASSGTGAGELFFGEGSRLTVL.

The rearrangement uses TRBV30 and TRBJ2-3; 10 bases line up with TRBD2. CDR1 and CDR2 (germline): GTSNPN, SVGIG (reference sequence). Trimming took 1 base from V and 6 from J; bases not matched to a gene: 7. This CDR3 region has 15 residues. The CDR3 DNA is TGTGCCTGGAGTGAGGGGCTAGCGGGGGCCGATACGCAGTATTTT. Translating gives CAWSEGLAGADTQYF.

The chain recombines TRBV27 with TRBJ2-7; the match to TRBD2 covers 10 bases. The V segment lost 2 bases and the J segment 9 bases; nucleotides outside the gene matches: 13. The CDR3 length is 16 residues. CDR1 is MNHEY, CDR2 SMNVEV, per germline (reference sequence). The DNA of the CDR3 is TGTGCCAGCAGTTTAAGTGTTACTAGCGGGGTAAGAGGGCAGTACTTC. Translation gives CASSLSVTSGVRGQYF.

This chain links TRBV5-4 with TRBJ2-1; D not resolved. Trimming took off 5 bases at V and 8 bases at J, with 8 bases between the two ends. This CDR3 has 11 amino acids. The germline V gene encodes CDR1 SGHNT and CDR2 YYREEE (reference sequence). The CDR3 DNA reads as TGTGCCAGCAGTCCAGGATATGAGCAGTTCTTC. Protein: CASSPGYEQFF.

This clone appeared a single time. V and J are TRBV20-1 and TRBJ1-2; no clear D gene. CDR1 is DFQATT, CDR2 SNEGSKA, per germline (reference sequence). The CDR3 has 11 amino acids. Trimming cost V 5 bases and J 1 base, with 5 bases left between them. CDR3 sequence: CSAPYNYGYTF. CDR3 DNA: TGCAGTGCTCCGTATAACTATGGCTACACCTTC.

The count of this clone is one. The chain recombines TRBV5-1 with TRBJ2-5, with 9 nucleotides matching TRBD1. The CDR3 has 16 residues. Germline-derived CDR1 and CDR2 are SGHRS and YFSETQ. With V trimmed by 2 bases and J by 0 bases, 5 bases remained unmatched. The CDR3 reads CASSLQGAGDQETQYF. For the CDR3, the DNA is TGCGCCAGCAGCTTACAGGGGGCGGGGGACCAAGAGACCCAGTACTTC.

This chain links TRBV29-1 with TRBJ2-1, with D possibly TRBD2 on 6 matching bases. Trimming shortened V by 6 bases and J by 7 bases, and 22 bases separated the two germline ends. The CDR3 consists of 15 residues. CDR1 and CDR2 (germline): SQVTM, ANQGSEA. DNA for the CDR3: TGCAGCGTCCTACCTAGGAGCGGGCGCTTAAATGAGCAGTTCTTC. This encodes CSVLPRSGRLNEQFF.